This entry lists 4 T cell receptor beta chains sequenced from one sample in a study of T cells in Graves' hyperthyroidism and ophthalmopathy. Amplified TCR beta CDR3 regions came from RNA transcripts. When the TCR CDR3 underwent first-round RT-PCR, the HTBI primer set was used. Via MiXCR, TCRdb re-called the multiplex PCR reads, giving one row per CDR3 protein. The data contain hundreds of thousands of distinct CDR3 sequences, roughly 22% of them seen just once; the ten biggest clones take up roughly 60%. The specimen sequenced was blood. The receptor set was obtained from a man younger than 40 with Graves' ophthalmopathy.

On this clonotype: The junction and the germline gene differ at one end; a read error may be behind it. V usage is TRBV7-8 and J usage is TRBJ1-1, with D unclear. From germline, CDR1 is SGHVS and CDR2 FQNEAQ. This CDR3 spans 14 amino acids. The CDR3 protein is CASSRRTANNEAFF. Here the CDR3 DNA reads TGTGCCAGCAGCCGACGAACAGCGAACAATGAAGCTTTCTTT.

This clonotype was seen a single time. The chain recombines TRBV19 with TRBJ2-7; 8 nucleotides agree with TRBD2. Trimming at V came to 4 bases and at J to 4 bases, leaving 6 bases not matched to a gene. Germline V CDR1 and CDR2: LNHDA, SQIVND (reference sequence). The CDR3 is made up of 14 amino acids. In DNA form, the CDR3 reads TGTGCCAGTAGTAGTGATAGCGGGATGTACGAGCAGTACTTC. It is translated as CASSSDSGMYEQYF.

The genes are TRBV4-2 and TRBJ2-7; D might be TRBD2 (6 bases). The V gene lost 0 bases and the J gene lost 6 bases, with 21 bases spanning the gap. Germline V gene lookup returns CDR1 LGHNA and CDR2 YNFKEQ. The CDR3 has 17 residues. CDR3 sequence: CASSQDGGLTVGREQYF. As DNA, the CDR3 is TGTGCCAGCAGCCAAGACGGGGGACTGACGGTCGGTCGCGAGCAGTACTTC.

This clonotype was seen a handful of times. V and J are TRBV12-3 or TRBV12-4 and TRBJ2-6, with D possibly called TRBD1 or TRBD2 (5 bases each). The CDR3 totals 18 residues. The V gene lost 3 bases and the J gene lost 0 bases, with 15 bases spanning the gap. Here the CDR3 DNA reads TGTGCCAGCAGTTTGGCCGGGGCGATGAACTCTGGGGCCAACGTCCTGACTTTC. Translation: CASSLAGAMNSGANVLTF.